This T cell receptor beta chain was recorded in a study of CD8 T cells in ankylosing spondylitis. Germline trimming cut 7 bases from V and 3 bases from J; bases unmatched to any gene: 7. This CDR3 spans 13 amino acids. Per the germline V gene, CDR1 is SQVTM and CDR2 is ANQGSEA. For this clonotype: Its antigen is still unknown.

Study-wide results and caveats: Disease-linked clones bore a CD8+ phenotype and were relatively rare in peripheral blood. The study identified a TCR beta motif of several highly homologous variants that appeared characteristic of ankylosing spondylitis blood. Researchers reportedly found disease-linked clones significantly enriched in matched ankylosing spondylitis synovial fluid.

Quantitative barcoded 5'-RACE was used to prepare TCR beta libraries. TCRdb re-called the 5' RACE reads with MiXCR, one entry per CDR3 protein. Here the sample spans about 250,000 distinct CDR3 sequences, roughly a quarter being singletons. The receptor was isolated from a male donor with ankylosing spondylitis or in good health (not recorded which). The rearrangement joins TRBV29-1 to TRBJ1-2; 8 nucleotides line up with TRBD1. The sample comprised blood, either unsorted or a sorted T cell fraction (not recorded which). CDR3 sequence reads: CSAERTGYYGYTF. The DNA for the CDR3 is TGCAGCGCTGAGCGGACAGGGTACTATGGCTACACCTTC.